This T cell receptor (beta chain) was obtained from a study of monozygotic twins with inflammatory bowel disease. TCRdb re-called the 5' RACE reads and catalogs CDR3 proteins one per entry, DNA excluded. The listing records 200,000 to 250,000 distinct CDR3 sequences. Germline V gives CDR1 LNHDA, CDR2 SQIVND (reference sequence). This CDR3 has 13 amino acids. The chain carries TRBV19 and TRBJ2-5; without DNA, the TCRdb call of TRBD1 cannot be checked. This TCR was recovered from a human donor with ulcerative colitis or Crohn's disease, or a healthy co-twin of an affected twin (not recorded which). The sample was blood. CDR3 residues: CASADRDQETQYF.